The 10 T cell receptor beta chains reported below all come from one sample, sequenced in a study of vaccination and CD4 T cells after COVID-19. Treatment in this sample: roughly 10-day PBMC culture with coronavirus spike peptide pools or control peptides (ViraFEST assay). Investigators obtained the unexposed donor's CD4+ T cells before the COVID-19 pandemic (2011-2018). Their specific antigens are unknown. Cultured CD4+ T cell DNA was sequenced using the Oncomine TCR Beta short-read assay. Using its own MiXCR run on the PCR reads, TCRdb lists one record per CDR3 protein. The sample consists of more than 6,500 distinct CDR3 sequences, 43% of them appearing once. Sequencing was performed on CD4+ T cells from blood, cultured in vitro. The receptors derive from a human donor in good health.

This clonotype has a handful of counts. The V and J genes are TRBV28 and TRBJ1-2; TRBD1 is a possible D gene (5 bases). V was clipped by 6 bases and J by 2 bases, with 16 bases between them. Germline V gives CDR1 MDHEN, CDR2 SYDVKM. This CDR3 has 15 amino acids. The CDR3 DNA follows: TGTGCCAGCAGACCGCAGGGCAATGTAAACTATGGCTACACCTTC. It encodes CASRPQGNVNYGYTF.

The rearrangement joins TRBV6-1 to TRBJ1-4, with D maybe TRBD1 (5 bases). This CDR3 spans 14 amino acids. The germline V gene encodes CDR1 MNHNS and CDR2 SASEGT. V lost 4 bases, J lost 8 bases, and 14 bases lay in between. CDR3 sequence reads: CASSVAGAREKLFF. In DNA form, the CDR3 reads TGTGCCAGCAGTGTAGCTGGGGCGAGGGAAAAACTGTTTTTT.

This rearrangement joins TRBV10-3 to TRBJ2-7, with 9 nucleotides matching TRBD1. The germline V gene encodes CDR1 ENHRY and CDR2 SYGVKD. The trim removed 6 bases at V and 6 bases at J, leaving 6 bases unmatched. This CDR3 comprises 13 residues. CDR3: CAIRDRGNFEQYF. The CDR3 nucleotides read TGTGCCATCAGGGACAGGGGAAATTTCGAGCAGTACTTC.

The chain recombines TRBV4-1 with TRBJ2-5; D remains unclear. The V and J ends lost 1 base and 5 bases respectively, with 5 bases between them. CDR1 is MGHRA, CDR2 YSYEKL, per germline. This CDR3 is built from 12 residues. CDR3 loop: CASSQGSETQYF. The DNA for the CDR3 is TGCGCCAGCAGCCAAGGGTCTGAGACCCAGTACTTC.

The sample holds a few counts of this clonotype. The V and J genes are TRBV10-3 and TRBJ2-7, with 7 bases fitting TRBD2. CDR1 is ENHRY and CDR2 is SYGVKD in the germline V gene. CDR3 length equals 12 residues. Losses at the gene ends were 11 bases for V and 7 bases for J; bases not matched to a gene: 11. The CDR3 loop is CAFGRFPTEQYF. The CDR3 DNA reads as TGTGCCTTCGGGAGGTTCCCTACGGAGCAGTACTTC.

The chain joins TRBV2 to TRBJ2-7; TRBD2 is a possible D gene (6 bases). The CDR3 covers 13 residues. Germline V gives CDR1 SNHLY, CDR2 FYNNEI. V gave up 6 bases and J gave up 3 bases, with 12 bases separating them. The CDR3 DNA follows: TGTGCCAGCAGGGGGGGTTACGACTACGAGCAGTACTTC. Translation gives CASRGGYDYEQYF.

The chain employs TRBV6-2 or TRBV6-3 and TRBJ2-7, with TRBD2 as a possible D gene (6 bases). The germline V gene encodes CDR1 MNHEY and CDR2 SVGEGT. CDR3 length equals 14 residues. V shed 5 bases and J shed 4 bases, with 15 bases lying between them. The CDR3 reads CASSRRLEGYEQYF. As DNA, the CDR3 is TGTGCCAGCAGTCGACGACTAGAGGGGTACGAGCAGTACTTC.

The rearrangement joins TRBV19 to TRBJ2-7; 13 bases agree with TRBD2. This CDR3 comprises 14 residues. Trimming at V came to 10 bases and at J to 6 bases, leaving 9 bases not matched to a gene. CDR1 LNHDA and CDR2 SQIVND come from the germline V gene (reference sequence). CDR3 DNA sequence: TGTGCCACCAGCAGGACTAGCGGGAGTGTCGAGCAGTACTTC. Protein sequence: CATSRTSGSVEQYF.

V and J are TRBV18 and TRBJ1-2; D possibly corresponds to TRBD1 (5 bases). This CDR3 has 14 amino acids. V was pared by 11 bases and J by 6 bases, with 22 bases between. CDR1 and CDR2 from the germline V gene are KGHSH and LQKENI. CDR3 loop: CASSVRRGEDGYTF. The CDR3 DNA reads TGTGCCTCCTCGGTCCGGAGGGGTGAAGATGGCTACACCTTC.

The chain combines TRBV7-6 with TRBJ1-2, with D perhaps matching TRBD1 (5 bases). The V gene lost 5 bases and the J gene lost 6 bases, with 13 bases spanning the gap. The CDR3 has 13 residues. Germline CDR1 SGHVS, CDR2 FNYEAQ. CDR3 amino acids: CASSPRPGDGYTF. The CDR3 bases are TGTGCCAGCAGCCCCCGACCGGGGGATGGCTACACCTTC.